The 21 T cell receptor beta chains listed next were all sequenced from one sample in a study of cytomegalovirus exposure and HLA in healthy donors. PCR used 60 Vbeta primers and 13 Jbeta primers. Here immunoSEQ multiplex PCR was the method, and the copy in TCRdb shows in-frame clones only, minus some. Here the sample spans approximately 120,000 clones, roughly 72% being singletons. Sequenced material: PBMCs. These receptors were taken from a man aged 40-49 years in good health and CMV-seropositive.

This clone was recorded only once. Here the CDR3 reads CASLRGQRETQYF. The CDR3 region has the DNA TGTGCCAGTCTACGAGGGCAGCGGGAGACCCAGTACTTC. The J gene is TRBJ2-5, the V gene TRBV6-5, with TRBD2 as a possible D gene (5 bases). The germline gives CDR1 MNHEY, CDR2 SVGAGI. The V end was cut by 9 bases, the J end by 5 bases, with 16 bases between. The CDR3 extends over 13 amino acids.

This chain joins TRBV7-9 and TRBJ2-7; 8 bases fit TRBD1. The CDR3 totals 14 residues. The germline V gene encodes CDR1 SEHNR and CDR2 FQNEAQ (reference sequence). The ends lost 5 bases at V and 7 bases at J; junction bases unmatched: 10. The CDR3 DNA follows: TGTGCCAGCAGCCCCAGGGGGCGTCCGGGGGAGCAGTACTTC. Translating gives CASSPRGRPGEQYF.

V gene TRBV4-2 combines with J gene TRBJ2-7; 8 nucleotides agree with TRBD1. Per the germline V gene, CDR1 is LGHNA and CDR2 is YNFKEQ. Trimming at V came to 3 bases and at J to 5 bases, leaving 9 bases not matched to a gene. The CDR3 runs to 15 residues. The CDR3 sequence is CASSQDPQGADEQYF. In DNA form, the CDR3 reads TGTGCCAGCAGCCAGGACCCGCAGGGGGCTGACGAGCAGTACTTC.

The chain employs TRBV6-6 and TRBJ2-7, with D possibly TRBD2 on 6 matching bases. This CDR3 contains 14 residues. Germline CDR1 and CDR2: MNHNY and SVGAGI (reference sequence). Trimming took 2 bases from V and 1 from J, leaving 9 bases between them. CDR3 region: CASSYSGSSYEQYF. The CDR3 region has the DNA TGTGCCAGCAGTTACAGCGGGTCTTCCTACGAGCAGTACTTC.

A single count supports this clone. V and J are TRBV19 and TRBJ1-1, with a tentative D call TRBD1 (6 bases). This CDR3 region has 14 residues. Trimming removed 5 bases from V and 0 bases from J, with 10 bases in between. Germline lookup yields CDR1 LNHDA and CDR2 SQIVND (reference sequence). Here the CDR3 reads CASSAGQLNTEAFF. The CDR3 region has the DNA TGTGCCAGTAGTGCCGGACAGCTGAACACTGAAGCTTTCTTT.

The V and J genes are TRBV5-4 and TRBJ2-1; D might be TRBD2 (5 bases). This CDR3 contains 14 residues. Germline CDR1 is SGHNT and CDR2 is YYREEE (reference sequence). Between the trimmed V and J ends, which lost 2 bases and 7 bases, there was a span of 13 bases. The chain's CDR3 is CASSFLSGNNEQFF. The CDR3 DNA reads as TGTGCCAGCAGCTTTCTCTCCGGGAATAATGAGCAGTTCTTC.

The J gene is TRBJ1-1, the V gene TRBV27; 9 nucleotides line up with TRBD1. Unmatched junction bases numbered 4, after V lost 0 bases and J lost 11 bases. The CDR3 spans 13 residues. CDR1 and CDR2 (germline): MNHEY, SMNVEV (reference sequence). The CDR3 DNA reads as TGTGCCAGCAGTTTATCCAGGGACAGGGACGCTTTCTTT. It is translated as CASSLSRDRDAFF.

The chain carries TRBV29-1 and TRBJ2-1; 7 positions agree with TRBD2. The V and J ends lost 6 bases and 0 bases, in that order; junction bases with no gene match: 11. CDR3 length: 16 amino acids. Germline V gene data show CDR1 as SQVTM and CDR2 as ANQGSEA. The CDR3 nucleotides are TGCAGCGTCCAGGGAGGGGAGGTCAGCTCCTACAATGAGCAGTTCTTC. Protein: CSVQGGEVSSYNEQFF.

V gene TRBV5-6 combines with J gene TRBJ2-3, with D possibly TRBD2 on 6 matching bases. The CDR3 covers 16 residues. In germline, CDR1 is SGHDT, CDR2 YYEEEE. Trimming removed 2 bases at V and 4 bases at J, with 17 bases between. The CDR3 DNA reads as TGTGCCAGCAGCTTATTAGCGGTCGGGGGAGCAGATACGCAGTATTTT. It is translated as CASSLLAVGGADTQYF. The variable domain in full, with the rest retrieved from reference TRBV5-6 and TRBJ2-3, is DAGVTQSPTHLIKTRGQQVTLRCSPKSGHDTVSWYQQALGQGPQFIFQYYEEEERQRGNFPDRFSGHQFPNYSSELNVNALLLGDSALYLCASSLLAVGGADTQYFGPGTRLTVL.

This chain joins TRBV4-2 and TRBJ2-6, with 9 bases aligning to TRBD1. V shed 4 bases, J shed 8 bases, and the junction held 6 bases outside the gene matches. CDR1 is LGHNA, CDR2 YNFKEQ, per germline. The CDR3 length is 15 residues. The CDR3 is CASSPGTGLSNVLTF. In DNA form, the CDR3 reads TGTGCCAGCAGCCCGGGGACAGGGCTTTCCAACGTCCTGACTTTC.

The chain uses TRBV27 and TRBJ1-2; D not resolved. Trimming shortened V by 6 bases and J by 5 bases, and 16 bases separated the two germline ends. The CDR3 is 14 amino acids. Germline V gives CDR1 MNHEY, CDR2 SMNVEV (reference sequence). Here the CDR3 reads CASRFTGNRYGYTF. The DNA for the CDR3 is TGTGCCAGCAGGTTTACGGGGAATCGGTATGGCTACACCTTC.

As concerns this clone: Different DNA sequences within this sample yield the same CDR3. This sequence joins TRBV5-4 and TRBJ2-5; no reliable D call. In germline, CDR1 is SGHNT, CDR2 YYREEE (reference sequence). V was cut by 0 bases and J by 5 bases, with 8 bases left in between. CDR3 length: 13 amino acids. The DNA of the CDR3 is TGTGCCAGCAGCTTGGCAGGTTCGGAGACCCAGTACTTC. Translation gives CASSLAGSETQYF.

V usage is TRBV28 and J usage is TRBJ2-3, with TRBD2 as a possible D gene (5 bases). The ends were cut back, 6 bases at V and 5 bases at J, with 21 bases in the middle. Germline lookup yields CDR1 MDHEN and CDR2 SYDVKM. This CDR3 is 16 amino acids long. CDR3 DNA sequence: TGTGCCAGCAGCCGCCTATCTGAGGGAGCGGAAGATACGCAGTATTTT. Amino acid sequence: CASSRLSEGAEDTQYF.

This chain links TRBV19 with TRBJ1-2; possible D gene TRBD1, 6 bases. This CDR3 comprises 12 residues. The V gene lost 7 bases and the J gene lost 6 bases, with 12 bases spanning the gap. Looked up from germline, CDR1 is LNHDA and CDR2 is SQIVND (reference sequence). CDR3 region: CASNKGGDGYTF. CDR3 in DNA: TGTGCCAGTAACAAAGGGGGGGATGGCTACACCTTC.

The V call is TRBV5-1, the J call TRBJ1-1; unclear D gene. The CDR3 totals 12 residues. Between the trimmed V and J ends, which lost 5 bases and 1 base, there was a span of 6 bases. Germline V gene sequence: CDR1 SGHRS, CDR2 YFSETQ. The CDR3 coding sequence is TGCGCCAGCAGAACAGCGAACACTGAAGCTTTCTTT. It is translated as CASRTANTEAFF.

This clone was detected once. This rearrangement joins TRBV7-9 to TRBJ2-5, with D possibly being TRBD2 (6 bases). Germline V gene lookup returns CDR1 SEHNR and CDR2 FQNEAQ (reference sequence). The V and J ends lost 5 bases and 2 bases respectively, with 12 bases between them. This CDR3 has 14 amino acids. In DNA form, the CDR3 reads TGTGCCAGCAGCATCCCGGGAGTTCAAGAGACCCAGTACTTC. Translation: CASSIPGVQETQYF.

The rearrangement uses TRBV19 and TRBJ2-2; D ambiguous. V lost 6 bases to trimming and J lost 0 bases, with 11 bases between them. CDR1 is LNHDA and CDR2 is SQIVND in the germline V gene (reference sequence). The CDR3 is 15 amino acids. The DNA of the CDR3 is TGTGCCAGTAGGGTGGCAGGTGCGAACACCGGGGAGCTGTTTTTT. This sequence encodes CASRVAGANTGELFF.

This chain links TRBV5-4 with TRBJ2-7; weak D call: TRBD2 (6 bases). The length of the CDR3 is 16 residues. CDR1 and CDR2 (germline): SGHNT, YYREEE (reference sequence). Trimming removed 1 base from V and 2 bases from J, with 16 bases in between. The CDR3 loop is CASSLSGLLKTYEQYF. The CDR3 bases are TGTGCCAGCAGCTTGTCGGGACTCCTAAAGACCTACGAGCAGTACTTC.

The CDR3 DNA is TGTGCCAGCAGCTCTACAGGGTTATTTAACTATGGCTACACCTTC. Amino acid sequence: CASSSTGLFNYGYTF. The chain employs TRBV13 and TRBJ1-2; a weak D match, TRBD1 (6 bases). The CDR3 has 15 residues. V lost 4 bases and J lost 1, with 13 bases in between. The germline CDR1 and CDR2 sequences are PRHDT and FYEKMQ (reference sequence).

V is TRBV6-5 and J is TRBJ2-7; 7 bases agree with TRBD1. V was clipped by 6 bases and J by 4 bases; unmatched bases: 6. This CDR3 has 13 residues. Germline V gene data show CDR1 as MNHEY and CDR2 as SVGAGI. CDR3 bases: TGTGCCAGCAGACAGACAGGGCCGTACGAGCAGTACTTC. It is translated as CASRQTGPYEQYF.

The V call is TRBV7-9, the J call TRBJ1-2; 8 bases line up with TRBD1. In germline, CDR1 is SEHNR, CDR2 FQNEAQ (reference sequence). The ends lost 3 bases at V and 3 bases at J; junction bases unmatched: 6. This CDR3 has 15 residues. CDR3 loop: CASSLLGTGDYGYTF. As DNA, the CDR3 is TGTGCCAGCAGCTTGCTTGGGACAGGCGACTATGGCTACACCTTC.